A selection of T cell receptor beta chains follows, all from one sample in a study of radiotherapy plus CTLA-4 blockade in lung cancer. Some clones are missing from TCRdb's copy, which holds only in-frame ones; the method was immunoSEQ multiplex PCR. The table has some 50,000 clones, 84% seen once; the top ten hold approximately 4.8%. The sample was peripheral blood, taken from a patient treated with radiotherapy plus ipilimumab. These TCRs come from a human donor with non-small cell lung cancer whose response to radiotherapy plus ipilimumab could not be evaluated. The CDR3 runs from the conserved cysteine through the conserved F or W. A D gene is named only where the DNA matches it firmly. Expanded clones are given a class, and other clones once, few, many or no size at all.

J,size,V,D,CDR3,DNA
TRBJ1-1,NA,TRBV29-1,TRBD1,CSVEAPGQILNTEAFF,TGCAGCGTTGAAGCACCGGGACAGATATTGAACACTGAAGCTTTCTTT
TRBJ2-7,NA,TRBV23-1,TRBD2,CASSHLLADLKSYEQYF,TGCGCCAGCAGTCATCTCCTAGCGGACCTTAAATCTTACGAGCAGTACTTC
TRBJ1-1,NA,TRBV27,NA,CASSLSIDTEAFF,TGTGCCAGCAGCCTATCAATAGACACTGAAGCTTTCTTT
TRBJ1-4,few,TRBV28,NA,CASRPRGYRSTNEKLFF,TGTGCCAGCAGGCCAAGGGGCTACAGATCAACTAATGAAAAACTGTTTTTT
TRBJ2-7,NA,TRBV4-3,TRBD2,CASSQFTTSNEQYF,TGCGCCAGCAGCCAATTTACGACTAGCAACGAGCAGTACTTC
TRBJ1-1,NA,TRBV4-3,TRBD1,CASSQDSQGAEAFF,TGCGCCAGCAGCCAAGATTCACAGGGGGCTGAAGCTTTCTTT
TRBJ1-1,NA,TRBV28,NA,CASSSFWPAFF,TGTGCCAGCAGTTCCTTTTGGCCTGCTTTCTTT
TRBJ2-7,NA,TRBV15,TRBD1,CATSSGQGRAEQYF,TGTGCCACCAGCAGCGGACAGGGAAGGGCCGAGCAGTACTTC
TRBJ1-5,NA,TRBV28,TRBD1,CASSSLTGGGNQPQHF,TGTGCCAGCAGCTCCCTTACAGGGGGCGGAAATCAGCCCCAGCATTTT
TRBJ1-5,medium-sized,TRBV7-9,TRBD1,CASSLTGNQPQHF,TGTGCCAGCAGCCTGACAGGGAATCAGCCCCAGCATTTT
TRBJ1-5,NA,TRBV28,NA,CASSFSLGQPQHF,TGTGCCAGCAGTTTCTCGCTGGGCCAGCCCCAGCATTTT
TRBJ2-1,NA,TRBV30,TRBD2,CAWSVLGLAGGVEQFF,TGTGCCTGGAGTGTATTAGGTCTAGCGGGAGGGGTTGAGCAGTTCTTC
TRBJ2-1,once,TRBV19,NA,CASSMTPRHNEQFF,TGTGCCAGTAGTATGACTCCTCGTCACAATGAGCAGTTCTTC
TRBJ1-1,NA,TRBV18,NA,CASSPFVQGMNTEAFF,TGTGCCAGCTCACCATTCGTTCAGGGAATGAACACTGAAGCTTTCTTT
TRBJ2-3,NA,TRBV19,TRBD2,CASSPRRGVGSTDTQYF,TGTGCCAGTAGTCCCCGTCGGGGGGTGGGCAGCACAGATACGCAGTATTTT
TRBJ1-4,NA,TRBV5-3,TRBD1,CARSLAIKGAGSEKLFF,TGTGCCAGAAGCTTGGCCATAAAGGGGGCCGGGAGTGAAAAACTGTTTTTT
TRBJ1-1,NA,TRBV11-2,TRBD1,CASSFGTANTEAFF,TGTGCCAGCAGCTTCGGGACAGCGAACACTGAAGCTTTCTTT
TRBJ2-1,NA,TRBV7-2,NA,CASSRYNEQFF,TGTGCCAGCAGCCGCTACAATGAGCAGTTCTTC
TRBJ2-1,NA,TRBV4-3,NA,CASSQDWRDTYNEQFF,TGCGCCAGCAGCCAAGATTGGCGCGACACCTACAATGAGCAGTTCTTC
TRBJ2-5,few,TRBV7-9,NA,CASSTYGETQYF,TGTGCCAGCAGCACGTACGGGGAGACCCAGTACTTC
TRBJ2-3,NA,TRBV4-3,NA,CASSQDAGTSTDTQYF,TGCGCCAGCAGCCAAGATGCAGGGACTAGCACAGATACGCAGTATTTT
TRBJ1-1,few,TRBV5-6,NA,CASSSGGGGNTEAFF,TGTGCCAGCAGCTCGGGGGGGGGAGGGAACACTGAAGCTTTCTTT
TRBJ2-2,NA,TRBV9,NA,CASSVSPSGLTGELFF,TGTGCCAGCAGCGTCTCCCCATCGGGTCTCACCGGGGAGCTGTTTTTT
TRBJ2-1,NA,TRBV7-2,NA,CASSSHGGLGIEQFF,TGTGCCAGCAGCTCCCATGGAGGGCTGGGGATTGAGCAGTTCTTC
TRBJ2-1,NA,TRBV4-3,TRBD2,CASSQDRGLAGEGFF,TGCGCCAGCAGCCAAGATCGGGGACTAGCGGGAGAAGGGTTCTTC
TRBJ1-1,NA,TRBV5-5,TRBD1,CASSSRQGARAEAFF,TGTGCCAGCAGCTCACGACAGGGGGCGCGAGCTGAAGCTTTCTTT
TRBJ2-7,NA,TRBV19,NA,CASSGGIEQYF,TGTGCCAGTAGTGGGGGGATCGAGCAGTACTTC
TRBJ1-5,NA,TRBV30,TRBD1,CAWRDRELRPQHF,TGTGCCTGGAGAGACAGGGAACTTCGGCCCCAGCATTTT
TRBJ2-1,NA,TRBV6-6,TRBD1,CASSYTDRVNEQFF,TGTGCCAGCAGTTACACGGACAGGGTAAATGAGCAGTTCTTC
TRBJ1-5,NA,TRBV19,NA,CASSRGRGQHF,TGTGCCAGTAGCAGAGGGAGGGGTCAGCATTTT
TRBJ1-1,once,TRBV7-2,TRBD1,CASSWDRGNTEAFF,TGTGCCAGCAGCTGGGACAGGGGGAACACTGAAGCTTTCTTT
TRBJ1-4,NA,TRBV16,NA,CASSPRGRASEKLFF,TGTGCCAGCAGCCCTCGAGGGCGGGCAAGTGAAAAACTGTTTTTT
TRBJ2-1,NA,TRBV7-3,TRBD1,CASSLNRGLENEQFF,TGTGCCAGCAGCTTAAACAGGGGGCTGGAGAATGAGCAGTTCTTC
TRBJ2-5,NA,TRBV5-1,NA,CASSLASFQETQYF,TGCGCCAGCAGCTTGGCGAGTTTCCAAGAGACCCAGTACTTC
TRBJ2-7,NA,TRBV27,NA,CASSFVGSYEQYF,TGTGCCAGCAGCTTCGTCGGCTCCTACGAGCAGTACTTC
TRBJ1-4,once,TRBV10-3,NA,CAISEQFNEKLFF,TGTGCCATCAGTGAACAGTTTAATGAAAAACTGTTTTTT
TRBJ2-1,NA,TRBV7-3,NA,CASSSAPAALQGEQFF,TGTGCCAGCAGCTCGGCTCCGGCGGCCCTACAGGGAGAGCAGTTCTTC
TRBJ2-2,NA,TRBV5-1,TRBD1,CASREQGATGELFF,TGCGCCAGCAGAGAACAGGGGGCTACCGGGGAGCTGTTTTTT
TRBJ2-1,NA,TRBV7-2,TRBD2,CASSITSDSYNEQFF,TGTGCCAGCAGCATCACTAGCGACTCATACAATGAGCAGTTCTTC
TRBJ2-7,NA,TRBV6-6,TRBD1,CAISIGTGSYEQYF,TGTGCCATTTCTATCGGGACAGGGAGCTACGAGCAGTACTTC
TRBJ2-1,NA,TRBV9,TRBD2,CASSVGLAGPDEQFF,TGTGCCAGCAGCGTAGGACTAGCGGGGCCAGATGAGCAGTTCTTC
TRBJ2-1,NA,TRBV5-4,NA,CASSLYNEQFF,TGTGCCAGCAGCCTCTACAATGAGCAGTTCTTC
TRBJ1-1,NA,TRBV25-1,TRBD1,CASTTRQGGNTEAFF,TGTGCCAGCACTACACGACAGGGAGGGAACACTGAAGCTTTCTTT
TRBJ2-1,NA,TRBV4-3,TRBD2,CASSQDTSGMSTSSYNEQFF,TGCGCCAGCAGCCAAGATACTAGCGGGATGTCTACGAGCTCCTACAATGAGCAGTTCTTC